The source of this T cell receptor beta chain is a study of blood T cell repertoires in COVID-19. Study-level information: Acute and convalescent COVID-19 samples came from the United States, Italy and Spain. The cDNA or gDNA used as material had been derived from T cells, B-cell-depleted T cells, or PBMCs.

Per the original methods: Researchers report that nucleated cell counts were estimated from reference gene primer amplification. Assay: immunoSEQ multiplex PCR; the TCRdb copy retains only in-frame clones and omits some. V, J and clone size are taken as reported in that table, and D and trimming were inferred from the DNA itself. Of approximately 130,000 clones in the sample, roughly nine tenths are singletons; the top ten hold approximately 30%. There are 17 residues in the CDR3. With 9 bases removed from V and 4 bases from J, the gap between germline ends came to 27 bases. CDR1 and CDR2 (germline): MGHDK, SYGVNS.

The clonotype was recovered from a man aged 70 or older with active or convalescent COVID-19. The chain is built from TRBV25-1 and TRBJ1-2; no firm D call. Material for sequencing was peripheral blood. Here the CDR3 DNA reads TGTGCCAGTCCGGTGGCCCCGGTGCGGGCTAAGGGCTATGGCTACACCTTC. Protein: CASPVAPVRAKGYGYTF.